The rows below give T cell receptor beta chains drawn from one sample of a study of blood T cell repertoires in COVID-19. Method: immunoSEQ multiplex PCR; TCRdb's copy keeps in-frame clones and lacks some. The sample records tens of thousands of clones, about 84% being singletons. Sequences were obtained from peripheral blood. The receptors originated from a man between 65 and 85 years old with COVID-19, enrolled during active disease. Each CDR3 is given with its conserved first and last residue. Fields, in order: V gene, D gene, J gene, clone size, CDR3 DNA, CDR3 protein. The D gene is left open where the match is weak. Some rows have no size entry. The others give once, few or many, or a class for an expanded clone.

v_call: TRBV7-2; d_call: TRBD1; j_call: TRBJ1-2; clone_size: NA; cdr3_nt: TGTGCCAGCAGCTCCAGACAGGGGTATGGCTACACCTTC; cdr3_aa: CASSSRQGYGYTF
v_call: TRBV28; d_call: TRBD1; j_call: TRBJ1-2; clone_size: NA; cdr3_nt: TGTGCCAGCAGCTCGGGACAGCTCTATGGCTACACCTTC; cdr3_aa: CASSSGQLYGYTF
v_call: TRBV20-1; d_call: NA; j_call: TRBJ1-4; clone_size: NA; cdr3_nt: TGCAGTGCTAGTGTCAGGGGCGGGTCAACTAATGAAAAACTGTTTTTT; cdr3_aa: CSASVRGGSTNEKLFF
v_call: TRBV29-1; d_call: NA; j_call: TRBJ2-7; clone_size: NA; cdr3_nt: TGCAGCGTCGCACCCCAGGGCTACGAGCAGTACTTC; cdr3_aa: CSVAPQGYEQYF
v_call: TRBV10-3; d_call: NA; j_call: TRBJ2-3; clone_size: NA; cdr3_nt: TGTGCCATCAGTGAGTCGACTCGGTCAGATACGCAGTATTTT; cdr3_aa: CAISESTRSDTQYF
v_call: TRBV27; d_call: TRBD2; j_call: TRBJ2-1; clone_size: NA; cdr3_nt: TGTGCCAGCAGACTCGGGACTAGCGGTAACAATGAGCAGTTCTTC; cdr3_aa: CASRLGTSGNNEQFF
v_call: TRBV7-2; d_call: NA; j_call: TRBJ1-5; clone_size: NA; cdr3_nt: TGTGCCAGCAGTTCTCAGGGTCTCTTCAATCAGCCCCAGCATTTT; cdr3_aa: CASSSQGLFNQPQHF
v_call: TRBV7-2; d_call: TRBD1; j_call: TRBJ1-6; clone_size: NA; cdr3_nt: TGTGCCAGCAGCTTATATGGAGGGGGCGGAAATTCACCCCTCCACTTT; cdr3_aa: CASSLYGGGGNSPLHF
v_call: TRBV9; d_call: NA; j_call: TRBJ2-1; clone_size: NA; cdr3_nt: TGTGCCAGCAGCTTACAGGGTAGGGGGTCCTACAATGAGCAGTTCTTC; cdr3_aa: CASSLQGRGSYNEQFF
v_call: TRBV7-2; d_call: NA; j_call: TRBJ1-5; clone_size: NA; cdr3_nt: TGTGCCAGCAGCCCCCGGGGGAGTGATCAGCCCCAGCATTTT; cdr3_aa: CASSPRGSDQPQHF
v_call: TRBV10-2; d_call: NA; j_call: TRBJ2-2; clone_size: NA; cdr3_nt: TGCGCCAGCAGTGAGTCGGCGGGAACCGGGGAGCTGTTTTTT; cdr3_aa: CASSESAGTGELFF
v_call: TRBV27; d_call: TRBD2; j_call: TRBJ2-1; clone_size: once; cdr3_nt: TGTGCCAGCAGTCCCTATCTAGCGGGAGGGACGGGTGAGCAGTTCTTC; cdr3_aa: CASSPYLAGGTGEQFF
v_call: TRBV19; d_call: NA; j_call: TRBJ2-2; clone_size: NA; cdr3_nt: TGTGCCAGTAGTTTACGACAGGATTGGAGGAACACCGGGGAGCTGTTTTTT; cdr3_aa: CASSLRQDWRNTGELFF
v_call: TRBV6-2/TRBV6-3; d_call: TRBD2; j_call: TRBJ2-7; clone_size: NA; cdr3_nt: TGTGCCAGCAGCTCAGGACTAGCGGGACCCTACGAGCAGTACTTC; cdr3_aa: CASSSGLAGPYEQYF
v_call: TRBV7-3; d_call: NA; j_call: TRBJ1-2; clone_size: NA; cdr3_nt: TGTGCCAGCAGCGCGGAGGGTAACTATGGCTACACCTTC; cdr3_aa: CASSAEGNYGYTF
v_call: TRBV7-9; d_call: NA; j_call: TRBJ2-7; clone_size: NA; cdr3_nt: TGTGCCAGCAGCTTTATTCCAGGGTCCTACGAGCAGTACTTC; cdr3_aa: CASSFIPGSYEQYF
v_call: TRBV19; d_call: NA; j_call: TRBJ2-3; clone_size: NA; cdr3_nt: TGTGCCAGTAGTATAGGGGGCGGAAGCACAGATACGCAGTATTTT; cdr3_aa: CASSIGGGSTDTQYF
v_call: TRBV9; d_call: NA; j_call: TRBJ2-6; clone_size: NA; cdr3_nt: TGTGCCAGCAGCGCAATGACAAGAAGCTTCTCTGGGGCCAACGTCCTGACTTTC; cdr3_aa: CASSAMTRSFSGANVLTF
v_call: TRBV12-3/TRBV12-4; d_call: NA; j_call: TRBJ1-2; clone_size: NA; cdr3_nt: TGTGCCAGCAGTTTGGGGGGAGGTGGCTACACCTTC; cdr3_aa: CASSLGGGGYTF
v_call: TRBV7-9; d_call: TRBD1; j_call: TRBJ2-2; clone_size: few; cdr3_nt: TGTGCCAGCAGCCCAGGACAGGGGTTTACCGGGGAGCTGTTTTTT; cdr3_aa: CASSPGQGFTGELFF
v_call: TRBV5-1; d_call: TRBD1; j_call: TRBJ1-1; clone_size: NA; cdr3_nt: TGCGCCAGCAGTCCAGGGGGCGTGAACACTGAAGCTTTCTTT; cdr3_aa: CASSPGGVNTEAFF
v_call: TRBV4-2; d_call: TRBD2; j_call: TRBJ2-7; clone_size: NA; cdr3_nt: TGTGCCAGCAGCTTGAAGACTAGCGGGAGATCATACGAGCAGTACTTC; cdr3_aa: CASSLKTSGRSYEQYF
v_call: TRBV18; d_call: TRBD2; j_call: TRBJ2-1; clone_size: NA; cdr3_nt: TGTGCCAGCTCACCGGGACTAGCCAGCAATGAGCAGTTCTTC; cdr3_aa: CASSPGLASNEQFF
v_call: TRBV4-1; d_call: TRBD2; j_call: TRBJ2-2; clone_size: NA; cdr3_nt: TGCGCCAGCAGCCAGGGACTAGCGGGCACCGGGGAGCTGTTTTTT; cdr3_aa: CASSQGLAGTGELFF
v_call: TRBV6-5; d_call: NA; j_call: TRBJ1-5; clone_size: NA; cdr3_nt: TGTGCCAGCAGCCAGGGGAATCAGCCCCAGCATTTT; cdr3_aa: CASSQGNQPQHF
v_call: TRBV19; d_call: NA; j_call: TRBJ2-4; clone_size: once; cdr3_nt: TGTGCCAGTAGTATTCTCGCGGGTAGGAGGAGTTTAGCCAAAAACATTCAGTACTTC; cdr3_aa: CASSILAGRRSLAKNIQYF
v_call: TRBV6-2/TRBV6-3; d_call: NA; j_call: TRBJ1-5; clone_size: NA; cdr3_nt: TGTGCCAGCAGCCCCCGGGGGGGGGCGAATCAGCCCCAGCATTTT; cdr3_aa: CASSPRGGANQPQHF
v_call: TRBV18; d_call: TRBD2; j_call: TRBJ2-2; clone_size: few; cdr3_nt: TGTGCCAGCTCACTTCGCGGGAGGGCCCCGAACACCGGGGAGCTGTTTTTT; cdr3_aa: CASSLRGRAPNTGELFF
v_call: TRBV5-1; d_call: NA; j_call: TRBJ1-4; clone_size: once; cdr3_nt: TGCGCCAGCAGCTTGGCCTTAGCTGCAACTAATGAAAAACTGTTTTTT; cdr3_aa: CASSLALAATNEKLFF
v_call: TRBV28; d_call: TRBD2; j_call: TRBJ2-1; clone_size: NA; cdr3_nt: TGTGCCAGCAGTGGTGTAGCGGGGTCCTACAATGAGCAGTTCTTC; cdr3_aa: CASSGVAGSYNEQFF
v_call: TRBV4-1; d_call: TRBD1; j_call: TRBJ2-5; clone_size: NA; cdr3_nt: TGCGCCAGCAGCTTTCGGACAGGGGCGAAATCTATTCAAGAGACCCAGTACTTC; cdr3_aa: CASSFRTGAKSIQETQYF
v_call: TRBV6-5; d_call: TRBD2; j_call: TRBJ2-7; clone_size: NA; cdr3_nt: TGTGCCAGCAGATTAGCGGGAGGCTCGTACGAGCAGTACTTC; cdr3_aa: CASRLAGGSYEQYF
v_call: TRBV4-1; d_call: TRBD2; j_call: TRBJ2-6; clone_size: NA; cdr3_nt: TGCGCCAGCAGCCAAGTAGCGGGATTCTCTGGGGCCAACGTCCTGACTTTC; cdr3_aa: CASSQVAGFSGANVLTF
v_call: TRBV19; d_call: TRBD2; j_call: TRBJ2-7; clone_size: NA; cdr3_nt: TGTGCCAGTAGTCCGGGACTAGCAGCCTACGAGCAGTACTTC; cdr3_aa: CASSPGLAAYEQYF
v_call: TRBV28; d_call: NA; j_call: TRBJ1-1; clone_size: few; cdr3_nt: TGTGCCAGCAGTTCCTTATATGAAGCTTTCTTT; cdr3_aa: CASSSLYEAFF
v_call: TRBV14; d_call: TRBD1; j_call: TRBJ1-4; clone_size: few; cdr3_nt: TGTGCCAGCAGCCAAGGAGGGGGCCTTGAAAAACTGTTTTTT; cdr3_aa: CASSQGGGLEKLFF
v_call: TRBV6-2/TRBV6-3; d_call: NA; j_call: TRBJ2-7; clone_size: NA; cdr3_nt: TGTGCCAGCAGCCTCACCAATTCCCTCGGGACTCACGGAAAGCAGTACTTC; cdr3_aa: CASSLTNSLGTHGKQYF
v_call: TRBV7-2; d_call: NA; j_call: TRBJ1-5; clone_size: once; cdr3_nt: TGTGCCAGCAGCCTGGAGGGTACTAGCAATCAGCCCCAGCATTTT; cdr3_aa: CASSLEGTSNQPQHF
v_call: TRBV12-5; d_call: TRBD1; j_call: TRBJ2-1; clone_size: NA; cdr3_nt: TGTGCTAGTGGGCTACAGGGGAATGAGCAGTTCTTC; cdr3_aa: CASGLQGNEQFF
v_call: TRBV11-2; d_call: TRBD1; j_call: TRBJ2-1; clone_size: NA; cdr3_nt: TGTGCCAGCAGCTTGGACAGGGTTCACGATGAGCAGTTCTTC; cdr3_aa: CASSLDRVHDEQFF
v_call: TRBV18; d_call: TRBD1; j_call: TRBJ1-6; clone_size: NA; cdr3_nt: TGTGCCAGCTCACCCAACCGGGACAGGGTGAATTCACCCCTCCACTTT; cdr3_aa: CASSPNRDRVNSPLHF
v_call: TRBV10-3; d_call: NA; j_call: TRBJ1-1; clone_size: NA; cdr3_nt: TGTGCCATCAGTGAGCCCGGGACTGAAGCTTTCTTT; cdr3_aa: CAISEPGTEAFF